These 18 T cell receptor beta chains originate from one sample sequenced in a study of T cell responses to AZD1222 COVID-19 vaccine. Sequencing was performed with immunoSEQ multiplex PCR; in TCRdb, only in-frame clones are kept and a portion is missing. In the table there are approximately 150,000 clones, 85% to 95% of which are singletons. The sequencing used peripheral blood, collected on day 0 of MenACWY control vaccination. The receptor set was obtained from an adult in good health.

The gene calls are TRBV5-5 and TRBJ1-5; weak D call: TRBD1 (6 bases). V lost 0 bases to trimming and J lost 6 bases, with 13 bases between them. Germline CDR1 reads SGHKS; CDR2 reads YYEKEE (reference sequence). This CDR3 comprises 15 residues. The CDR3 sequence is CASSLALQGSQPQHF. CDR3 DNA sequence: TGTGCCAGCAGCTTGGCACTACAGGGAAGTCAGCCCCAGCATTTT.

The J gene is TRBJ2-1, the V gene TRBV5-6; D is undetermined. Germline V gives CDR1 SGHDT, CDR2 YYEEEE. The V and J ends lost 0 bases and 6 bases respectively, with 7 bases between them. This CDR3 is 13 amino acids long. This chain's CDR3 is CASSLGVGNEQFF. CDR3 nucleotides: TGTGCCAGCAGCTTGGGGGTTGGCAATGAGCAGTTCTTC.

The chain employs TRBV28 and TRBJ1-3, with D unclear. The CDR3 length is 15 residues. CDR1 is MDHEN, CDR2 SYDVKM, per germline. The V end lost 3 bases, the J end lost 2 bases, and 11 bases lay between the germline ends. The CDR3 loop reads CASSFHLTPGNTIYF. CDR3 nucleotide sequence: TGTGCCAGCAGTTTCCATTTAACCCCTGGAAACACCATATATTTT. Using reference TRBV28 and TRBJ1-3 for the parts outside the CDR3, the full variable domain is DVKVTQSSRYLVKRTGEKVFLECVQDMDHENMFWYRQDPGLGLRLIYFSYDVKMKEKGDIPEGYSVSREKKERFSLILESASTNQTSMYLCASSFHLTPGNTIYFGEGSWLTVV.

This chain links TRBV3-1 (or the pseudogene TRBV3-2) with TRBJ1-3, with TRBD1 identical over 8 bases. CDR3 length: 16 amino acids. Germline CDR1 reads LGHDT; CDR2 reads YNNKEL (reference sequence). Trimming removed 1 base from V and 4 bases from J; junction bases left unmatched: 6. CDR3 protein: CASSQVLQGAGNTIYF. CDR3 in DNA: TGTGCCAGCAGCCAAGTCTTGCAGGGGGCAGGAAACACCATATATTTT.

This chain connects TRBV28 to TRBJ1-6; TRBD1 matches at 10 bases. Germline CDR1 and CDR2: MDHEN and SYDVKM. The CDR3 totals 19 residues. V lost 6 bases to trimming and J lost 2 bases; unmatched junction nucleotides: 13. This CDR3 reads CASSSLRDRGRAYNSPLHF. The CDR3 DNA reads TGTGCCAGCAGCTCATTAAGGGACAGGGGTAGGGCCTATAATTCACCCCTCCACTTT.

The chain recombines TRBV7-2 with TRBJ1-1; perhaps TRBD1 as D (6 bases). Trimming took 5 bases from V and 2 from J, leaving 12 bases between them. The CDR3 extends over 14 amino acids. CDR1 is SGHTA and CDR2 is FQGNSA in the germline V gene. The CDR3 DNA reads TGTGCCAGCAGCCCCGGGACACTCAACACTGAAGCTTTCTTT. Its protein is CASSPGTLNTEAFF. Full variable domain (rest looked up from reference TRBV7-2 and TRBJ1-1): GAGVSQSPSNKVTEKGKDVELRCDPISGHTALYWYRQSLGQGLEFLIYFQGNSAPDKSGLPSDRFSAERTGGSVSTLTIQRTQQEDSAVYLCASSPGTLNTEAFFGQGTRLTVV.

The chain links TRBV2 to TRBJ2-1, with D unclear. Germline V gene lookup returns CDR1 SNHLY and CDR2 FYNNEI. CDR3 size: 14 residues. V shed 5 bases and J shed 5 bases, with 13 bases lying between them. CDR3 in amino acids: CASSSRRLDNEQFF. CDR3 sequence (DNA): TGTGCCAGCAGTTCTCGTCGACTGGACAATGAGCAGTTCTTC.

For the CDR3, the DNA is TGTGCCAGCAGCTTGGGTGGGGAACCAAATAATTCACCCCTCCACTTT. This codes for CASSLGGEPNNSPLHF. This sequence joins TRBV5-6 and TRBJ1-6; D unclear. The germline gives CDR1 SGHDT, CDR2 YYEEEE. V was pared by 0 bases and J by 5 bases, with 12 bases between. The CDR3 runs 16 residues.

The rearrangement links TRBV19 to TRBJ2-2; the D call may be TRBD1 or TRBD2 (5 bases each). CDR3 length equals 14 residues. V was trimmed by 1 base and J by 6 bases, leaving 9 bases between them. Germline lookup yields CDR1 LNHDA and CDR2 SQIVND (reference sequence). The CDR3 region is CASSIGGKSGELFF. The CDR3 bases are TGTGCCAGTAGTATAGGGGGGAAGTCCGGGGAGCTGTTTTTT.

The rearrangement uses TRBV7-2 and TRBJ1-2; 8 bases agree with TRBD1. Germline-derived CDR1 and CDR2 are SGHTA and FQGNSA. With V trimmed by 1 base and J by 5 bases, 6 bases remained unmatched. CDR3 length equals 15 residues. The CDR3 DNA is TGTGCCAGCAGCTTAGGGACGGACAGGGTTTATGGCTACACCTTC. It codes for CASSLGTDRVYGYTF.

The V gene is TRBV10-3, the J gene TRBJ1-5, with D possibly being TRBD1 (5 bases). The CDR3 length is 16 residues. In germline, CDR1 is ENHRY, CDR2 SYGVKD. Trimming removed 0 bases at V and 6 bases at J, with 15 bases between. As DNA, the CDR3 is TGTGCCATCAGTGAGTCGATGCGGGGGGATGGTCAGCCCCAGCATTTT. Translation gives CAISESMRGDGQPQHF.

This rearrangement joins TRBV10-3 to TRBJ1-1; D is unclear. The CDR3 totals 13 residues. Per germline, CDR1 ENHRY and CDR2 SYGVKD. Trimming stripped 2 bases from V and 1 base from J, with 5 bases between. Here the CDR3 DNA reads TGTGCCATCAGTGAGGGTAGGAACACTGAAGCTTTCTTT. Translation: CAISEGRNTEAFF.

V and J are TRBV5-1 and TRBJ2-7; D gene uncertain. CDR1 and CDR2 (germline): SGHRS, YFSETQ. The CDR3 sequence is 14 residues long. Trimming left V 0 bases short and J 3 bases short, with 10 bases between. The CDR3, as DNA: TGCGCCAGCAGCTTGGTACGGCAGAACTACGAGCAGTACTTC. This translates into CASSLVRQNYEQYF.

The V call is TRBV27, the J call TRBJ2-1; possibly TRBD2 for D (5 bases). Deletions cut 4 bases from V and 3 bases from J, with 16 bases between. The CDR3 runs 16 residues. CDR1 is MNHEY and CDR2 is SMNVEV in the germline V gene (reference sequence). This chain's CDR3 is CASSCFSPGIYNEQFF. The CDR3 DNA reads TGTGCCAGCAGTTGCTTTTCTCCGGGAATCTACAATGAGCAGTTCTTC.

The J gene is TRBJ1-5, the V gene TRBV2, with TRBD1 as a possible D gene (6 bases). Looked up from germline, CDR1 is SNHLY and CDR2 is FYNNEI. Trimming took 2 bases from V and 4 from J, leaving 9 bases between them. The CDR3 has 14 residues. CDR3 sequence (DNA): TGTGCCAGCAGTGAAATAACAGGGAATCAGCCCCAGCATTTT. This encodes CASSEITGNQPQHF.

V is TRBV7-2 and J is TRBJ1-2; D possibly corresponds to TRBD1 (5 bases). This CDR3 comprises 14 residues. V gave up 4 bases and J gave up 4 bases, with 13 bases separating them. The germline gives CDR1 SGHTA, CDR2 FQGNSA. This CDR3 is CASSSLGHSYGYTF. The DNA for the CDR3 is TGTGCCAGCAGCTCCCTCGGACACTCCTATGGCTACACCTTC.

V gene TRBV7-3 combines with J gene TRBJ1-2; a possible D gene is TRBD1 (6 bases). The CDR3 runs 15 residues. Trimming took 2 bases from V and 2 from J, leaving 12 bases between them. From germline, CDR1 is SGHTA and CDR2 FQGTGA. CDR3 in amino acids: CASSLYHRENYGYTF. The CDR3 nucleotides are TGTGCCAGCAGCTTATATCACAGGGAGAACTATGGCTACACCTTC.

This rearrangement joins TRBV5-1 to TRBJ1-1; no clear D. The germline V gene encodes CDR1 SGHRS and CDR2 YFSETQ. V was shortened by 1 base and J by 0 bases, with 7 bases between the two germline ends. The CDR3 is made up of 14 amino acids. The CDR3 region has the DNA TGCGCCAGCAGCTTGCGGCAGTTGAACACTGAAGCTTTCTTT. Translation: CASSLRQLNTEAFF.